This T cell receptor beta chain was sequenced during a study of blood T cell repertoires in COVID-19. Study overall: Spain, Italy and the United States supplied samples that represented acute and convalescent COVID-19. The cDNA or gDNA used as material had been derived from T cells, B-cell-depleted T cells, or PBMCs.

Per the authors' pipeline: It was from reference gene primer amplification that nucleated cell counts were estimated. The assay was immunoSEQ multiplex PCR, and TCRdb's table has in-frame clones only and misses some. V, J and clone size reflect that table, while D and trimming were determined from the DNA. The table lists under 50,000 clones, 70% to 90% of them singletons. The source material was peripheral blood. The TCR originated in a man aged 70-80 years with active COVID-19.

The CDR3 region is CATGQGAFHEQFF. Written as DNA, the CDR3 is TGTGCCACCGGACAGGGGGCGTTCCATGAGCAGTTCTTC. V is TRBV19 and J is TRBJ2-1; TRBD1 agrees at 11 bases. The CDR3 is 13 residues long. With V trimmed by 10 bases and J by 8 bases, 7 bases remained unmatched. In germline, CDR1 is LNHDA, CDR2 SQIVND (reference sequence).